Detailed here is one TCR beta chain. The antigen it recognizes is unknown. No much larger clonotype is one base removed from it; base qualities were not supplied. Taken from cysteine to phenylalanine, the CDR3 has 14 residues. The kept DNA is CDR3 alone, 42 bases in frame from the first base. From V the trimming removes 5 bases and from J it removes 10 bases, while the gene matches leave 4 bases of the junction unaccounted for. CDR1 and CDR2 are drawn from the germline V gene: MNHEY, SVGAGI. The sample is drawn from a study of cytomegalovirus exposure and HLA in healthy donors (dated by TCRdb to about 2017). At the level of the whole study: The 666 repertoires of the first cohort and the 120 validation repertoires were produced on the same platform, according to a later analysis. Besides the first cohort of 500 to 700 subjects, a separate validation cohort made up of 120 or so different subjects was used. High-throughput TCR immunosequencing, statistical association of individual TCRs with disease status, and machine learning were combined to predict cytomegalovirus infection status. The study aimed to test whether signatures of past pathogen exposure could be identified by cataloging public T cell receptors. General study outcomes and caveats: Subsequent analysis determined that TCRs grouped into clusters in the first cohort also showed a tendency toward co-occurrence across the approximately 110 validation repertoires, and approximately 93% of cluster scores exceeded 0. All 120 or so repertoires were used to score co-occurrence in the validation cohort in a later analysis, because that analysis had no HLA typing for the cohort. Cytomegalovirus status was reported to be diagnosed by the classifier with high specificity and sensitivity in both the original and validation cohorts. In the study, about 150 TCR beta chains were listed as associated with cytomegalovirus. In vitro tests confirmed that a few of the cytomegalovirus-associated TCR beta chains recognize cytomegalovirus antigens. Across donors, most TCR sequences were observed very rarely, whereas some public TCRs were present in many individuals. The authors suggested that the approach could potentially be generalized to other disease states and immunological phenotypes.

Libraries were prepared through the immunoSEQ multiplex PCR assay. The published analysis was carried out like this. A statistical classification framework was built to diagnose cytomegalovirus status from the catalog of TCR beta chain sequences. TCRdb took this table from immuneACCESS and kept in-frame rearrangements with V and J called. Such tables lack part of the clones; where checked against another copy, unresolved V genes explain under half of the gap, and the rest is unexplained. V and J calls and clone size come straight from that table; D and trimming were deduced from the DNA. A total of 150,000 or so clones appear in this sample, approximately 90% of them only once. The ten largest clones capture roughly 6.4% of the sample. Separate from the roughly 650-subject first cohort, the validation cohort of roughly 130 subjects was the group to which the donors belonged.

This sequence was found in a woman aged 25 to 45 in good health and CMV-seropositive. Recombination linked TRBV6-5 to TRBJ1-6, with 11 bases matching TRBD1. Input material: PBMCs. The nucleotide sequence reads as follows: TGTGCCAGCAGTCGGACAGGGGGCGACTCACCCCTCCACTTT. Translated, this is CASSRTGGDSPLHF.